A single sample is the source of the 30 T cell receptor beta chains below, sequenced in a study of blood T cell repertoires in COVID-19. Some clones are missing from TCRdb's copy, which holds only in-frame ones; the method was immunoSEQ multiplex PCR. The profile shows some 170,000 clones, about 85% of them singletons. The sequenced sample consisted of PBMCs or T cells enriched from blood (not recorded which). The receptors were gathered from a man between 35 and 55 years old who had recovered from COVID-19.

A word on this clone: This sample includes further DNA sequences coding for the same CDR3. The chain couples TRBV7-9 to TRBJ2-7; D gene ambiguous. Trimming took off 5 bases at V and 0 bases at J, with 5 bases between the two ends. CDR1 is SEHNR, CDR2 FQNEAQ, per germline (reference sequence). The CDR3 is made up of 12 amino acids. The CDR3 bases are TGTGCCAGCAGCCCCAGCTCCTACGAGCAGTACTTC. Translation: CASSPSSYEQYF.

Comment on this clone: One end of the junction fails to match germline, which may point to a read error. The chain employs TRBV2 and TRBJ1-2; D is possibly TRBD1 (6 bases). The CDR3 covers 16 residues. Germline values: CDR1 SNHLY, CDR2 FYNNEI. The CDR3 is CASSERTVSTSYGYAF. In nucleotides, the CDR3 is TGTGCCAGCAGTGAAAGGACAGTGTCGACTTCGTATGGCTACGCCTTC.

The J gene is TRBJ2-5, the V gene TRBV15; 10 bases are shared with TRBD2. The CDR3 spans 16 residues. Germline CDR1 reads LNHNV; CDR2 reads YYDKDF (reference sequence). The J segment lost 3 bases and the V segment lost 6 bases, leaving 10 bases of the junction unmatched. The CDR3: CATSRAGGGWEETQYF. CDR3 DNA sequence: TGTGCCACCAGTCGAGCGGGAGGGGGCTGGGAAGAGACCCAGTACTTC.

The V gene is TRBV19, the J gene TRBJ1-4; D gene ambiguous. Trimming cost V 5 bases and J 5 bases, with 21 bases left between them. This CDR3 spans 17 amino acids. Looked up from germline, CDR1 is LNHDA and CDR2 is SQIVND (reference sequence). Here the CDR3 reads CASSPPLGLGGNEKLFF. The CDR3 nucleotides are TGTGCCAGTAGTCCTCCTTTGGGTCTGGGAGGGAATGAAAAACTGTTTTTT. Supplemented by reference TRBV19 and TRBJ1-4, the full variable domain reads DGGITQSPKYLFRKEGQNVTLSCEQNLNHDAMYWYRQDPGQGLRLIYYSQIVNDFQKGDIAEGYSVSREKKESFPLTVTSAQKNPTAFYLCASSPPLGLGGNEKLFFGSGTQLSVL.

This chain uses TRBV15 with TRBJ1-2; weak D call: TRBD1 (5 bases). The CDR3 has 14 amino acids. Germline loops: CDR1 LNHNV, CDR2 YYDKDF (reference sequence). Trimming took off 5 bases at V and 5 bases at J, with 15 bases between the two ends. The CDR3 sequence: CATSASDSSYGYTF. As DNA, the CDR3 is TGTGCCACCAGCGCTAGTGACAGCTCGTATGGCTACACCTTC.

The V gene is TRBV12-3 or TRBV12-4, the J gene TRBJ2-5; 12 positions agree with TRBD2. This CDR3 contains 13 residues. The J segment lost 7 bases and the V segment lost 5 bases, leaving 2 bases of the junction unmatched. CDR3: CASSPLAGGTQYF. The CDR3 nucleotides read TGTGCCAGCAGTCCACTAGCGGGAGGGACCCAGTACTTC.

The gene calls are TRBV27 and TRBJ1-4, with a tentative D call TRBD1 (6 bases). Germline-derived CDR1 and CDR2 are MNHEY and SMNVEV (reference sequence). This CDR3 is 15 amino acids long. Trimming left V 6 bases short and J 4 bases short, with 15 bases between. The CDR3 loop reads CASRLNGQLNEKLFF. The CDR3 DNA is TGTGCCAGCAGATTAAATGGACAGCTTAATGAAAAACTGTTTTTT.

The chain recombines TRBV30 with TRBJ2-7; weak D call: TRBD2 (6 bases). Trimming shortened V by 3 bases and J by 4 bases, and 10 bases separated the two germline ends. The V gene's germline CDR1 is GTSNPN and CDR2 SVGIG (reference sequence). This CDR3 has 12 amino acids. CDR3 bases: TGTGCCTGGAGGGAGGGAGTGTACGAGCAGTACTTC. Translation gives CAWREGVYEQYF.

A single count supports this clone. V is TRBV6-5 and J is TRBJ2-7; no firm D call. Trimming took off 6 bases at V and 3 bases at J, with 18 bases between the two ends. Per the germline V gene, CDR1 is MNHEY and CDR2 is SVGAGI. This CDR3 is 15 amino acids long. The CDR3 region is CASSPLSSTSYEQYF. The CDR3, as DNA: TGTGCCAGCAGCCCCCTCAGTAGCACGAGCTACGAGCAGTACTTC.

Here the CDR3 reads CASSLRTGDTEAFF. CDR3 in DNA: TGTGCCAGCAGCCTACGGACAGGGGACACTGAAGCTTTCTTT. V usage is TRBV11-2 and J usage is TRBJ1-1, with 9 bases that match TRBD1. V was pared by 5 bases and J by 3 bases, with 4 bases of the junction left unmatched. Germline V gene sequence: CDR1 SGHAT, CDR2 FQNNGV. The CDR3 spans 14 residues.

The chain carries TRBV5-1 and TRBJ2-5, with 9 bases identical to TRBD1. From germline, CDR1 is SGHRS and CDR2 YFSETQ. The CDR3 runs 14 residues. V lost 3 bases to trimming and J lost 5 bases; unmatched junction nucleotides: 5. The CDR3 here is CASSSGTGFETQYF. DNA of the CDR3: TGCGCCAGCAGCTCCGGGACAGGGTTCGAGACCCAGTACTTC.

The J gene is TRBJ2-3, the V gene TRBV5-1, with D possibly TRBD1 on 6 matching bases. CDR1 and CDR2 (germline): SGHRS, YFSETQ. The V gene lost 2 bases and the J gene lost 4 bases, with 14 bases spanning the gap. This CDR3 contains 15 residues. DNA of the CDR3: TGCGCCAGCAGCTTATCAGGGGATGCCCCAGATACGCAGTATTTT. It is translated as CASSLSGDAPDTQYF.

The chain has TRBV4-2 and TRBJ1-4; D not certain. Germline CDR1 LGHNA, CDR2 YNFKEQ. The CDR3 is 16 amino acids. V was trimmed by 0 bases and J by 0 bases, leaving 8 bases between them. The CDR3 coding sequence is TGTGCCAGCAGCCAAGATTTGACTGCAACTAATGAAAAACTGTTTTTT. It codes for CASSQDLTATNEKLFF.

The J gene is TRBJ2-3, the V gene TRBV9; possibly TRBD1 for D (6 bases). Germline V CDR1 and CDR2: SGDLS, YYNGEE. This CDR3 has 14 amino acids. V lost 3 bases to trimming and J lost 4 bases, with 12 bases between them. The CDR3 loop reads CASSGLDSSDTQYF. CDR3 bases: TGTGCCAGCAGCGGACTGGACAGCTCAGATACGCAGTATTTT.

The chain is built from TRBV12-3 or TRBV12-4 and TRBJ2-7; tentative D call: TRBD2 (6 bases). The germline V and J ends were trimmed by 6 bases and 6 bases, with 12 bases remaining between them. The CDR3 contains 12 residues. The DNA of the CDR3 is TGTGCCAGCAGATTACCGGGAGTCGAGCAGTACTTC. As protein: CASRLPGVEQYF.

The chain carries TRBV28 and TRBJ1-2; weak D call: TRBD1 (5 bases). The CDR3 covers 13 residues. Trimming shortened V by 6 bases and J by 4 bases, and 12 bases separated the two germline ends. Germline V gene data show CDR1 as MDHEN and CDR2 as SYDVKM. The CDR3 protein is CASRSDSIYGYTF. CDR3 sequence (DNA): TGTGCCAGCAGATCAGACAGCATCTATGGCTACACCTTC.

V is TRBV25-1 and J is TRBJ1-2; D possibly corresponds to TRBD1 (5 bases). CDR1 and CDR2 (germline): MGHDK, SYGVNS. The CDR3 consists of 18 residues. V lost 5 bases to trimming and J lost 0 bases, with 22 bases between them. CDR3 in DNA: TGTGCCAGCAGTCGTGGGGCGGGAAGCAAAAATCCTAACTATGGCTACACCTTC. Its protein is CASSRGAGSKNPNYGYTF.

V usage is TRBV21-1 and J usage is TRBJ2-5; TRBD2 is the table's D call and was not checked against the DNA. TRBV21-1 constitutes a pseudogene. The CDR3 runs to 13 residues. CDR3 nucleotide sequence: TGTGCCAGCAGCTTCCTTAGAACGGGAGCACGGTACTTC. It is translated as CASSFLRTGARYF.

The rearrangement uses TRBV28 and TRBJ2-7; the D gene is possibly TRBD2 (6 bases). Trimming shortened V by 6 bases and J by 0 bases, and 12 bases separated the two germline ends. The germline gives CDR1 MDHEN, CDR2 SYDVKM. The CDR3 runs to 14 residues. The CDR3 is CASSSGLSSYEQYF. The CDR3 DNA reads TGTGCCAGCAGCAGCGGGCTCAGCTCCTACGAGCAGTACTTC.

The V and J genes are TRBV6-4 and TRBJ1-1; D unresolved. Germline-derived CDR1 and CDR2 are MRHNA and SNTAGT. V was cut by 5 bases and J by 2 bases, with 15 bases left in between. The CDR3 has 15 amino acids. CDR3 bases: TGTGCCAGCAGTCCAATACACCCTCCAAACACTGAAGCTTTCTTT. It translates to CASSPIHPPNTEAFF.

The chain couples TRBV9 to TRBJ2-1, with a possible D match to TRBD2 (5 bases). This CDR3 is 16 amino acids long. Deletions cut 3 bases from V and 4 bases from J, with 17 bases between. Looked up from germline, CDR1 is SGDLS and CDR2 is YYNGEE. The CDR3 DNA sequence: TGTGCCAGCAGCGCCTTGGGGAGCGGCAGATACAATGAGCAGTTCTTC. Amino acids: CASSALGSGRYNEQFF.

This chain links TRBV10-1 with TRBJ2-1; no clear D gene. V was trimmed by 8 bases and J by 9 bases, leaving 11 bases between them. The length of the CDR3 is 11 residues. CDR1 and CDR2 from the germline V gene are WNHNN and SYGVQD (reference sequence). The CDR3 DNA follows: TGCGCCAGCGAGAATGGCGGTGAGCAGTTCTTC. Protein: CASENGGEQFF.

This chain joins TRBV9 and TRBJ1-5; a weak D match, TRBD1 (6 bases). This CDR3 comprises 15 residues. V was cut by 0 bases and J by 3 bases, with 10 bases left in between. The germline V gene has CDR1 SGDLS and CDR2 YYNGEE. The CDR3 spells CASSVGGGPNQPQHF. As DNA, the CDR3 is TGTGCCAGCAGCGTAGGTGGGGGCCCCAATCAGCCCCAGCATTTT.

The J gene is TRBJ1-2, the V gene TRBV3-1 (or the pseudogene TRBV3-2), with 7 bases matching TRBD1. The CDR3 loop spans 13 amino acids. Trimming removed 8 bases from V and 2 bases from J; junction bases left unmatched: 5. Germline assignment: CDR1 LGHDT and CDR2 YNNKEL (reference sequence). The CDR3 sequence is CASRDSRNYGYTF. The CDR3 DNA reads TGTGCCAGCCGGGACAGCCGCAACTATGGCTACACCTTC.

The genes are TRBV6-5 and TRBJ1-2, with D possibly TRBD1 on 5 matching bases. This CDR3 has 13 amino acids. Germline CDR1 and CDR2: MNHEY and SVGAGI. Trimming shortened V by 6 bases and J by 0 bases, and 8 bases separated the two germline ends. The CDR3 coding sequence is TGTGCCAGCAGCGGGGGGTCTAACTATGGCTACACCTTC. Its translation is CASSGGSNYGYTF.

The CDR3 DNA reads TGTGCCAGCAGCTTAGTTGCACAGGGCGGGTACGAGCAGTACTTC. It encodes CASSLVAQGGYEQYF. The chain employs TRBV7-6 and TRBJ2-7; D might be TRBD1 (6 bases). V lost 1 base to trimming and J lost 4 bases, with 14 bases between them. This CDR3 has 15 residues. CDR1 is SGHVS, CDR2 FNYEAQ, per germline.

The V gene is TRBV21-1, the J gene TRBJ2-7; no check of the table's D call, TRBD1, against the DNA was made. TRBV21-1 is classified as a pseudogene. The CDR3 loop spans 17 amino acids. The chain's CDR3 is CASSKGMWGPQPYEQYF. The CDR3 nucleotides are TGTGCCAGCAGCAAAGGTATGTGGGGGCCCCAACCCTACGAGCAGTACTTC.

The chain carries TRBV3-1 (or the pseudogene TRBV3-2) and TRBJ1-1, with D possibly matching TRBD1 (6 bases). Germline V gene lookup returns CDR1 LGHDT and CDR2 YNNKEL (reference sequence). The CDR3 sequence is 15 residues long. The V gene lost 1 base and the J gene lost 1 base, with 10 bases spanning the gap. The CDR3 DNA sequence: TGTGCCAGCAGCCAAGGGCTACAGGGGAACACTGAAGCTTTCTTT. Translating it yields CASSQGLQGNTEAFF.

A note on this clone: The same CDR3 also results from other DNA sequences found in this sample. V gene TRBV5-1 combines with J gene TRBJ1-6; D may be TRBD1 (5 bases). The germline V gene encodes CDR1 SGHRS and CDR2 YFSETQ. This CDR3 has 17 amino acids. Trimming took off 0 bases at V and 0 bases at J, with 10 bases between the two ends. CDR3 nucleotide sequence: TGCGCCAGCAGCTTGGCCGGGGGGAGCTCCTATAATTCACCCCTCCACTTT. It specifies CASSLAGGSSYNSPLHF.

The V gene is TRBV28, the J gene TRBJ1-2; 12 bases align to TRBD1. With V trimmed by 4 bases and J by 4 bases, 10 bases remained unmatched. Germline CDR1 MDHEN, CDR2 SYDVKM. The CDR3 sequence is 17 residues long. CDR3 bases: TGTGCCAGCAGTTCAGGGACAGGGGGCTGGAGAGGCTATGGCTACACCTTC. Residues: CASSSGTGGWRGYGYTF.